In its sample, the clone carrying this T cell receptor (beta chain) was seen a few times. Its antigen remains unidentified. The TCR library protocol was used to attach unique molecular identifiers. These identifiers were attached to individual cDNA molecules. TCRdb ran MiXCR on the 5' RACE reads and lists one entry per CDR3 protein. This table has about 64,000 distinct CDR3 sequences, about an eighth appearing once. This entry comes from a study of early T cells in non-severe SARS-CoV-2 infection. Study in general: Alpha and beta chains were unpaired, from unsorted whole-blood bulk RNA. Study-wide results and caveats: In VDJdb matching, anti-spike CD8 responses were favored while private and CD4 specificities went missing.

Germline V lookup: CDR1 ENHRY, CDR2 SYGVKD. The CDR3 has 15 residues. Deletions cut 3 bases from V and 0 bases from J, with 9 bases between. V gene TRBV10-3 combines with J gene TRBJ1-3; D not certain. The receptor was derived from an adult who was a healthcare worker with PCR-confirmed SARS-CoV-2 infection or an uninfected control (not recorded which). Sample: whole blood. The CDR3 sequence is CAISDRVNSGNTIYF. Here the CDR3 DNA reads TGTGCCATCAGTGACAGAGTAAACTCTGGAAACACCATATATTTT.